This is a list of T cell receptor beta chains from one sample in a study of T cells after posttransplantation cyclophosphamide. Here immunoSEQ multiplex PCR was the method, and the copy in TCRdb shows in-frame clones only, minus some. Listed for the sample are 25,000 to 35,000 clones, none seen a single time. Sequences were obtained from PBMCs. These receptors were obtained from a woman aged 25 to 39 in good health and a related stem cell transplant donor. CDR3s include the opening cysteine and the closing phenylalanine or tryptophan. The D gene is left open where the match is weak. A clone size is listed for some rows: how often the clone was seen (once, few, many), or a class if it is expanded.

j_call	clone_size	v_call	d_call	cdr3_length	cdr3_nt	cdr3_aa
TRBJ1-6	many	TRBV5-4	.	14	TGTGCCAGCAGCTTAGGCGGAGGCAATTCACCCCTCCACTTT	CASSLGGGNSPLHF
TRBJ2-7	many	TRBV7-6	TRBD1	14	TGTGCCAGCAGCTTAAGGACAGGGCCCTACGAGCAGTACTTC	CASSLRTGPYEQYF
TRBJ1-4	many	TRBV10-3	.	13	TGTGCCATCAGGGCTTCCGGGGATGAAAAACTGTTTTTT	CAIRASGDEKLFF
TRBJ2-3	few	TRBV13	TRBD2	17	TGTGCCAGCAGCCGGACTAGCGGGGGGAGTCGCCCAGATACGCAGTATTTT	CASSRTSGGSRPDTQYF
TRBJ2-7	many	TRBV5-1	.	13	TGCGCCAGCAGCCGCTCCCCCGGGGACGAGCAGTACTTC	CASSRSPGDEQYF
TRBJ2-2	.	TRBV4-3	.	16	TGCGCCAGCAGCCAATCTCCGACTCCGAACACCGGGGAGCTGTTTTTT	CASSQSPTPNTGELFF
TRBJ1-5	.	TRBV30	.	13	TGTGCCTGGAGTGGGTCGCGGGATCAGCCCCAGCATTTT	CAWSGSRDQPQHF
TRBJ2-1	few	TRBV12-3/TRBV12-4	.	18	TGTGCCAGCAGTTTAGCGACCGGACTATTTATGATCGGCAATGAGCAGTTCTTC	CASSLATGLFMIGNEQFF
TRBJ2-5	.	TRBV13	TRBD1	16	TGTGCCAGCAGCAGGACATGGACAGGGGGACGAGAGACCCAGTACTTC	CASSRTWTGGRETQYF
TRBJ1-5	.	TRBV19	.	16	TGTGCCAGTAGTCACAGAAGACAGGCAGGCAATCAGCCCCAGCATTTT	CASSHRRQAGNQPQHF
TRBJ2-3	.	TRBV4-1	.	13	TGCGCCAGCAGCCAAGGTGGCCTAGATACGCAGTATTTT	CASSQGGLDTQYF
TRBJ1-1	many	TRBV9	.	14	TGTGCCAGCAGCGTATATGCAGGGGCGACTGAAGCTTTCTTT	CASSVYAGATEAFF
TRBJ1-2	many	TRBV7-9	.	16	TGTGCCAGCAGCTTAGCCCCCCCGACGGGGAACTATGGCTACACCTTC	CASSLAPPTGNYGYTF
TRBJ1-2	many	TRBV6-5	TRBD1	13	TGTGCCAGCAGACAGGGGACTAACTATGGCTACACCTTC	CASRQGTNYGYTF
TRBJ1-1	many	TRBV6-6	.	11	TGTGCCAGCAGTTTGAGGACTGAAGCTTTCTTT	CASSLRTEAFF
TRBJ2-5	many	TRBV12-3/TRBV12-4	.	14	TGTGCCAGCAGTTTAGGACAGACGACCGGGACCCAGTACTTC	CASSLGQTTGTQYF
TRBJ2-7	many	TRBV11-2	.	17	TGTGCCAGCAGCCCTAGCGTCAACAGGGGATCCTTGGGCGAGCAGTACTTC	CASSPSVNRGSLGEQYF
TRBJ2-2	.	TRBV15	.	15	TGTGCCACCAGCAGAGATCAGGGATTTAGCCGGGAGCTGTTTTTT	CATSRDQGFSRELFF
TRBJ1-4	few	TRBV12-3/TRBV12-4	.	14	TGTGCCAGCAGTTTCACAGCAACTAATGAAAAACTGTTTTTT	CASSFTATNEKLFF
TRBJ2-7	many	TRBV27	TRBD1	13	TGTGCCAGCAGTTTCCAGACAGGGAGCGAGCAGTACTTC	CASSFQTGSEQYF
TRBJ2-2	.	TRBV12-3/TRBV12-4	TRBD2	16	TGTGCCAGCAGGGGGACTAGCGGGGTATACACCGGGGAGCTGTTTTTT	CASRGTSGVYTGELFF
TRBJ2-2	many	TRBV5-5	.	15	TGTGCCAGCAGCTGGGCGGGGACGAACACCGGGGAGCTGTTTTTT	CASSWAGTNTGELFF
TRBJ1-2	few	TRBV29-1	.	14	TGCAGCGTTGAATCGGCAGGGCTATCCTATGGCTACACCTTC	CSVESAGLSYGYTF
TRBJ2-7	many	TRBV6-1	TRBD1	13	TGTGCCAGCAGTGAGAGACAGGGATACGAGCAGTACTTC	CASSERQGYEQYF
TRBJ2-7	many	TRBV12-3/TRBV12-4	TRBD1	15	TGTGCCAGCAGTTTGGTGCGGACAGGGGAGAACGAGCAGTACTTC	CASSLVRTGENEQYF
TRBJ1-2	many	TRBV24-1	TRBD1	15	TGTGCCACCAGTGACGGACAGGGAACTAACTATGGCTACACCTTC	CATSDGQGTNYGYTF
TRBJ1-1	few	TRBV2	.	13	TGTGCCAGTGAGGGGGGGGCAGGCACTGAAGCTTTCTTT	CASEGGAGTEAFF
TRBJ1-2	few	TRBV29-1	.	12	TGCAGCGTTGAAGCCTTTGGGGGCCCCTACACCTTC	CSVEAFGGPYTF
TRBJ1-5	many	TRBV27	TRBD1	15	TGTGCCAGCAGTTTACGACAGGGAGGCAATCAGCCCCAGCATTTT	CASSLRQGGNQPQHF
TRBJ2-5	few	TRBV5-1	.	14	TGCGCCAGCAGCTTGAAACAGGGACCACAGACCCAGTACTTC	CASSLKQGPQTQYF
TRBJ2-7	few	TRBV29-1	TRBD2	17	TGCAGCGTTGAAGGGAACCCGACTAGCGGGGGTTCCTACGAGCAGTACTTC	CSVEGNPTSGGSYEQYF
TRBJ2-7	many	TRBV7-6	TRBD1	14	TGTGCCAGCAGCTTAGGGTCAGGGGGCTACGAGCAGTACTTC	CASSLGSGGYEQYF
TRBJ2-1	few	TRBV7-3	.	15	TGTGCCAGCACCCTCGACGCTAGCTCCTACAATGAGCAGTTCTTC	CASTLDASSYNEQFF
TRBJ1-2	many	TRBV12-3/TRBV12-4	.	16	TGTGCCAGCAGTTGGAAGAGGGGAGTGGGTAACTATGGCTACACCTTC	CASSWKRGVGNYGYTF
TRBJ1-5	few	TRBV29-1	TRBD1	13	TGCAGCGTTAGGACAGGGGGCAATCAGCCCCAGCATTTT	CSVRTGGNQPQHF
TRBJ2-7	few	TRBV20-1	.	11	TGCAGAGCTGCCGGCTCCTACGAGCAGTACTTC	CRAAGSYEQYF
TRBJ2-5	many	TRBV5-1	TRBD1	15	TGCGCCAGCAGCTTAGGACAGGGGTTGGGAGAGACCCAGTACTTC	CASSLGQGLGETQYF
TRBJ1-2	few	TRBV7-8	TRBD1	15	TGTGCCAGCAGCCCTCGACAGGGGGCTTTTGATGGCTACACCTTC	CASSPRQGAFDGYTF
TRBJ1-1	many	TRBV6-2/TRBV6-3	.	16	TGTGCCAGCAGTTACTCCCGCGCGGCTATGAACACTGAAGCTTTCTTT	CASSYSRAAMNTEAFF
TRBJ1-2	.	TRBV15	.	13	TGTGCCACCAGCACACAGGATTTCTATGGCTACACCTTC	CATSTQDFYGYTF
TRBJ2-5	.	TRBV12-3/TRBV12-4	.	14	TGTGCCAGCAGCGGCCGGACATTTCAAGAGACCCAGTACTTC	CASSGRTFQETQYF
TRBJ2-1	few	TRBV4-2	TRBD2	16	TGTGCCAGCAGCCAAGGACTAGCGGGGCCTGACAATGAGCAGTTCTTC	CASSQGLAGPDNEQFF
TRBJ1-1	medium-sized	TRBV6-4	TRBD1	13	TGTGCCAGCCAACAGGGGGAGGGCACTGAAGCTTTCTTT	CASQQGEGTEAFF
TRBJ1-2	many	TRBV6-5	TRBD1	14	TGTGCCAGCAGTCTTGACAGGGGGAACTATGGCTACACCTTC	CASSLDRGNYGYTF
TRBJ2-3	many	TRBV6-1	TRBD2	16	TGTGCCAGCAGTAAAGGGACTACCCCGGGTGAAGGTACGCAGTATTTT	CASSKGTTPGEGTQYF
TRBJ1-5	many	TRBV19	.	15	TGTGCCAGTACCGACCCAGGGATTGGTAATCAGCCCCAGCATTTT	CASTDPGIGNQPQHF
TRBJ2-2	.	TRBV6-2/TRBV6-3	TRBD2	15	TGTGCCAGCAGAGCGGGGGGCCTGAACACCGGGGAGCTGTTTTTT	CASRAGGLNTGELFF
TRBJ2-1	.	TRBV4-2	TRBD2	15	TGTGCCAGCAGCCAACTAGCGGGGGGGGGCAATGAGCAGTTCTTC	CASSQLAGGGNEQFF
TRBJ1-4	many	TRBV4-1	.	16	TGCGCCAGCAGCCAGGCGCGACAGGCCCCTAATGAAAAACTGTTTTTT	CASSQARQAPNEKLFF
TRBJ2-7	few	TRBV29-1	.	13	TGCAGCGTTGTAAAGGGTCCTTACTACGAGCAGTACTTC	CSVVKGPYYEQYF
TRBJ2-1	many	TRBV4-2	TRBD2	17	TGTGCCAGCAGCCAATTCAGCGGGGGGGACTCCTACAATGAGCAGTTCTTC	CASSQFSGGDSYNEQFF
TRBJ1-5	few	TRBV6-6	.	13	TGTGCCAGCAGTTCCAGGTTCAATCAGCCCCAGCATTTT	CASSSRFNQPQHF
TRBJ2-3	many	TRBV6-2/TRBV6-3	.	14	TGTGCCAGCAAAACACTAGCTTCCACAGATACGCAGTATTTT	CASKTLASTDTQYF
TRBJ1-3	many	TRBV7-6	.	16	TGTGCCAGCAGTCCTAGACAGGTCGGCTCTGGAAACACCATATATTTT	CASSPRQVGSGNTIYF